This T cell receptor (beta chain) was documented in a study of T-cell reconstitution after alpha-beta-depleted transplantation in children. Library preparation (for TCRbeta) was performed with unique molecular identifiers. TCRdb re-derived calls from the PCR reads in MiXCR, one entry per CDR3 protein. The data hold 700,000 to 950,000 distinct CDR3 sequences, with 16% observed a single time. Germline V gives CDR1 MNHEY, CDR2 SVGAGI. V was cut by 0 bases and J by 6 bases, with 12 bases left in between. This CDR3 comprises 16 residues. This clonotype was detected a few times. The V and J genes are TRBV6-5 and TRBJ1-6, with a weak D call TRBD1 (6 bases). The sequence came from a male patient aged 5 to 17 who had a stem cell transplant for acute lymphoblastic leukemia, so the T cells may come from the graft donor. The sequencing here drew on PBMCs, mostly from graft donor cells, taken 360 days after TCRalphabeta/CD19-depleted stem cell transplant. CDR3 in amino acids: CASSYSWVQGNSPLHF. CDR3 bases: TGTGCCAGCAGTTACTCGTGGGTACAGGGTAATTCACCCCTCCACTTT.